This TCR beta chain was retrieved from a study of T cell responses to AZD1222 COVID-19 vaccine. Some clones are missing from TCRdb's copy, which holds only in-frame ones; the method was immunoSEQ multiplex PCR. Among 200,000 to 250,000 clones listed, under 95% were seen once. The V gene end was trimmed by 3 bases and the J gene end by 0 bases; junction bases not matched to a gene: 20. The CDR3 contains 20 residues. The V gene's germline CDR1 is GTSNPN and CDR2 SVGIG (reference sequence). About this clone itself: Antigen specificity is unknown.

Points from the study as a whole: Baseline seropositivity occurred in only a handful of AZD1222 recipients. Only after the peak T cell response were repertoires sampled. An increase in Spike-specific TCR breadth and depth was observed after two AZD1222 doses.

This clonotype originated in an adult in good health. The chain recombines TRBV30 with TRBJ1-3, with 7 bases that match TRBD1. Sequences were derived from peripheral blood, sampled on day 0 of MenACWY control vaccination. CDR3 nucleotide sequence: TGTGCCTGGAGACCTAGGGGGCAGAGGGGGCCGTCCGTCTCTGGAAACACCATATATTTT. It codes for CAWRPRGQRGPSVSGNTIYF.